The rows below give T cell receptor beta chains drawn from one sample of a study of regulatory T cells in long-lasting Graves disease. Each CDR3 protein gets one entry after TCRdb re-called the multiplex PCR reads with MiXCR. Altogether about 460,000 distinct CDR3 sequences are present, about 15% being singletons, with the ten largest covering 17%. These data were likewise used in another study, on T cells in Graves' hyperthyroidism and ophthalmopathy.

The source was peripheral blood mononuclear cells (PBMCs), collected at new diagnosis, from a patient treated with antithyroid drugs. Receptors originate from a woman in her 50s with Graves disease. The CDR3 runs from the conserved cysteine through the conserved F or W. A D gene is named only where the DNA matches it firmly. Expanded clones are given a class, and other clones once, few, many or no size at all.

j_gene,v_gene,abundance,d_gene,CDR3aa,CDR3nt
TRBJ2-2,TRBV2,many,NA,CASSVLSLGGELFF,TGTGCCAGCAGTGTGTTGTCGTTAGGCGGGGAGCTGTTTTTT
TRBJ2-1,TRBV18,NA,TRBD1,CASSPLGTGGNEQFF,TGTGCCAGCTCACCTCTCGGGACAGGGGGCAATGAGCAGTTCTTC
TRBJ1-2,TRBV3-1,many,TRBD1,CASSRGTANYGYTF,TGTGCCAGCAGCCGTGGGACAGCTAACTATGGCTACACCTTC
TRBJ1-2,TRBV3-1,many,NA,CASSQEPQQGGTNYGYTF,TGTGCCAGCAGCCAAGAACCTCAACAGGGAGGGACGAACTATGGCTACACCTTC
TRBJ2-2,TRBV9,NA,TRBD2,CASSAPGLAAHGELFF,TGTGCCAGCAGCGCCCCGGGACTAGCGGCCCACGGGGAGCTGTTTTTT
TRBJ2-7,TRBV7-2,NA,TRBD2,CASSSPLAGGLHEQYF,TGTGCCAGCAGCTCCCCCCTAGCGGGAGGATTGCACGAGCAGTACTTC
TRBJ1-2,TRBV5-1,few,TRBD1,CASSLQQGTSANYGYTF,TGCGCCAGCAGCCTACAACAGGGGACCTCAGCTAACTATGGCTACACCTTC
TRBJ2-7,TRBV30,many,NA,CAWSVMGEHYEQYF,TGTGCCTGGAGTGTGATGGGCGAGCACTACGAGCAGTACTTC
TRBJ2-3,TRBV3-1,NA,TRBD2,CASSPSGSRAKDTQYF,TGTGCCAGCAGCCCTAGCGGGAGTCGAGCGAAAGATACGCAGTATTTT
TRBJ2-2,TRBV30,NA,NA,CAWTGTFNTGELFF,TGTGCCTGGACCGGGACCTTTAACACCGGGGAGCTGTTTTTT